The 29 T cell receptor beta chains listed next were all sequenced from one sample in a study of cytomegalovirus exposure and HLA in healthy donors. Primers for the PCR totalled 60 Vbeta and 13 Jbeta. Clones were read by immunoSEQ multiplex PCR, and TCRdb kept only the in-frame ones, dropping some. This sample has about 120,000 clones; approximately 80% occur once, and the top ten carry roughly 2.5%. The specimen was PBMCs. These receptors all stem from a woman aged 40 to 49 in good health and CMV-seropositive.

This chain joins TRBV15 and TRBJ2-1; 10 positions match TRBD2. The CDR3 contains 17 residues. CDR1 LNHNV and CDR2 YYDKDF come from the germline V gene (reference sequence). V was pared by 1 base and J by 5 bases, with 8 bases of the junction left unmatched. CDR3 nucleotide sequence: TGTGCCACCAGCAGAGCGATCAGGACTAGCGGAGACAATGAGCAGTTCTTC. Protein sequence: CATSRAIRTSGDNEQFF.

The rearrangement joins TRBV7-9 to TRBJ2-7; 7 nucleotides line up with TRBD2. Germline CDR1 SEHNR, CDR2 FQNEAQ (reference sequence). There are 15 residues in the CDR3. Trimming removed 7 bases from V and 4 bases from J; junction bases left unmatched: 13. For the CDR3, the DNA is TGTGCCAGCACCTCCGGGGCGGGGGAAGTATACGAGCAGTACTTC. The encoded protein is CASTSGAGEVYEQYF.

This chain uses TRBV7-2 with TRBJ2-2, with unresolved D. Germline V gene lookup returns CDR1 SGHTA and CDR2 FQGNSA. CDR3 length: 13 residues. Trimming removed 3 bases from V and 6 bases from J, with 8 bases in between. For the CDR3, the DNA is TGTGCCAGCAGCTTCGGAGAAGCCGGGGAGCTGTTTTTT. Residues: CASSFGEAGELFF.

This clone was found once. The chain combines TRBV7-6 with TRBJ2-5; 7 nucleotides match TRBD2. With V trimmed by 3 bases and J by 7 bases, 11 bases remained unmatched. CDR3 length: 15 amino acids. Per the germline V gene, CDR1 is SGHVS and CDR2 is FNYEAQ. CDR3 amino acids: CASSFGEGGSATQYF. The CDR3 bases are TGTGCCAGCAGCTTCGGGGAGGGCGGGTCGGCGACCCAGTACTTC.

The DNA for the CDR3 is TGCGCCAGCAGCCCAGGGACAGTGCGACCTGGAAACACCATATATTTT. This translates into CASSPGTVRPGNTIYF. The chain uses TRBV5-1 and TRBJ1-3; 7 bases line up with TRBD1. Germline CDR1 SGHRS, CDR2 YFSETQ. This CDR3 contains 16 residues. Losses at the gene ends were 4 bases for V and 2 bases for J; bases not matched to a gene: 9.

The V call is TRBV11-2, the J call TRBJ2-3; 10 bases agree with TRBD2. The CDR3 sequence is 16 residues long. Germline CDR1 is SGHAT and CDR2 is FQNNGV. V was pared by 5 bases and J by 2 bases, with 7 bases of the junction left unmatched. The CDR3 spells CASSRQTSGTTDTQYF. The CDR3 DNA reads TGTGCCAGCAGCCGACAAACTAGCGGGACCACAGATACGCAGTATTTT.

The table lists this clone with a count of one. The chain links TRBV9 to TRBJ1-2, with 11 bases matching TRBD1. The CDR3 loop spans 17 amino acids. Losses at the gene ends were 3 bases for V and 8 bases for J; bases not matched to a gene: 15. Per germline, CDR1 SGDLS and CDR2 YYNGEE. This CDR3 is CASSGSAGTGGLYGYTF. The CDR3 DNA follows: TGTGCCAGCAGCGGATCAGCCGGGACAGGGGGGTTGTACGGCTACACCTTC.

V is TRBV7-9 and J is TRBJ1-2; 7 positions match TRBD1. Per the germline V gene, CDR1 is SEHNR and CDR2 is FQNEAQ (reference sequence). Trimming at V came to 0 bases and at J to 6 bases, leaving 7 bases not matched to a gene. The CDR3 loop spans 15 amino acids. The CDR3 coding sequence is TGTGCCAGCAGCTTAGCCAGACAGGGCTTGGATGGCTACACCTTC. Translated: CASSLARQGLDGYTF.

The V gene is TRBV19, the J gene TRBJ2-5, with 12 bases aligning to TRBD2. The junction had 7 bases not matched to a gene; V was cut back by 6 bases and J by 5 bases. Germline V gene data show CDR1 as LNHDA and CDR2 as SQIVND (reference sequence). This CDR3 has 15 amino acids. The CDR3 DNA follows: TGTGCCAGTAGCTCGACTAGCGGGAGCGCCGAGACCCAGTACTTC. Translation gives CASSSTSGSAETQYF.

The chain combines TRBV19 with TRBJ1-4, with TRBD1 identical over 11 bases. Germline V gene data show CDR1 as LNHDA and CDR2 as SQIVND (reference sequence). CDR3 length: 15 residues. V shed 5 bases, J shed 7 bases, and the junction held 6 bases outside the gene matches. Here the CDR3 DNA reads TGTGCCAGTAGTTCCCCGGGACAGGGGGGTGAAAAACTGTTTTTT. This codes for CASSSPGQGGEKLFF.

This chain links TRBV11-1 with TRBJ1-2, with D unresolved. CDR3 length: 12 residues. The V gene lost 8 bases and the J gene lost 4 bases, with 11 bases spanning the gap. Germline values: CDR1 SGHAT, CDR2 FQDESV (reference sequence). In DNA form, the CDR3 reads TGTGCCAGCCACAACCCCCCCTATGGCTACACCTTC. It codes for CASHNPPYGYTF.

This rearrangement joins TRBV7-3 to TRBJ2-1; TRBD2 matches 8 bases. The V gene's germline CDR1 is SGHTA and CDR2 FQGTGA. The CDR3 consists of 16 residues. After removal of 1 base from V and 3 bases from J, the junction contained 5 bases not matched to a gene. The CDR3 DNA reads as TGTGCCAGCAGCTTAATTGGTCTAGCGGGCTACAATGAGCAGTTCTTC. Its translation is CASSLIGLAGYNEQFF.

This clone was counted a single time. The J gene is TRBJ1-1, the V gene TRBV29-1; unclear D gene. Trimming took 7 bases from V and 1 from J, leaving 4 bases between them. CDR1 is SQVTM and CDR2 is ANQGSEA in the germline V gene. The CDR3 has 10 residues. CDR3 amino acids: CSGENTEAFF. In nucleotides, the CDR3 is TGCAGCGGAGAGAACACTGAAGCTTTCTTT.

This chain joins TRBV5-6 and TRBJ2-7, with unresolved D. This CDR3 has 14 amino acids. V shed 0 bases and J shed 2 bases, with 9 bases lying between them. Germline assignment: CDR1 SGHDT and CDR2 YYEEEE. The CDR3 DNA sequence: TGTGCCAGCAGCTTGGCCCCCAGTACCTACGAGCAGTACTTC. Translated, it gives CASSLAPSTYEQYF. The full variable domain, rest sourced from reference TRBV5-6 and TRBJ2-7, is DAGVTQSPTHLIKTRGQQVTLRCSPKSGHDTVSWYQQALGQGPQFIFQYYEEEERQRGNFPDRFSGHQFPNYSSELNVNALLLGDSALYLCASSLAPSTYEQYFGPGTRLTVT.

V usage is TRBV5-1 and J usage is TRBJ1-2, with D tentatively TRBD1 (5 bases). The CDR3 has 13 residues. V lost 0 bases, J lost 4 bases, and 7 bases lay in between. The germline gives CDR1 SGHRS, CDR2 YFSETQ. The DNA of the CDR3 is TGCGCCAGCAGCTTGGGACAGCGCTATGGCTACACCTTC. It codes for CASSLGQRYGYTF.

This chain links TRBV30 with TRBJ1-6; 9 bases align to TRBD1. CDR1 is GTSNPN and CDR2 is SVGIG in the germline V gene (reference sequence). The ends lost 4 bases at V and 8 bases at J; junction bases unmatched: 3. CDR3 length: 13 amino acids. The CDR3 is CAWKQGADSPLHF. The CDR3 DNA reads TGTGCCTGGAAACAGGGGGCTGATTCACCCCTCCACTTT.

This clone has more than one count but fewer than ten. The chain has TRBV13 and TRBJ2-3; 13 bases are a match to TRBD2. Germline-derived CDR1 and CDR2 are PRHDT and FYEKMQ (reference sequence). The CDR3 has 17 residues. V lost 3 bases to trimming and J lost 1 base; unmatched junction nucleotides: 4. CDR3 amino acids: CASSLVLAGGRTDTQYF. The CDR3 DNA reads TGTGCCAGCAGCTTGGTACTAGCGGGGGGGCGCACAGATACGCAGTATTTT.

The chain recombines TRBV6-4 with TRBJ2-7; D may be TRBD2 (6 bases). Germline V gene lookup returns CDR1 MRHNA and CDR2 SNTAGT. This CDR3 region has 16 residues. V was cut by 5 bases and J by 0 bases, with 17 bases left in between. CDR3 protein: CASSFRGTVSSYEQYF. The CDR3 nucleotides read TGTGCCAGCAGTTTTCGCGGGACGGTGAGCTCCTACGAGCAGTACTTC.

The V call is TRBV6-5, the J call TRBJ1-1; unclear D gene. The CDR3 consists of 15 residues. V gave up 6 bases and J gave up 1 base, with 15 bases separating them. Germline assignment: CDR1 MNHEY and CDR2 SVGAGI. Here the CDR3 DNA reads TGTGCCAGCAGCACCCAGACGGGAGGGAACACTGAAGCTTTCTTT. It is translated as CASSTQTGGNTEAFF.

The chain recombines TRBV10-2 with TRBJ1-1; the match to TRBD1 covers 9 bases. Germline CDR1 WSHSY, CDR2 SAAADI. The CDR3 spans 13 residues. V gave up 3 bases and J gave up 5 bases; unmatched junction bases: 1. The CDR3 reads CASSEQGATEAFF. Here the CDR3 DNA reads TGCGCCAGCAGTGAACAGGGGGCGACTGAAGCTTTCTTT.

This sequence joins TRBV12-5 and TRBJ1-2, with TRBD1 identical over 11 bases. Germline CDR1 is LGHNT and CDR2 is FRNRAP. This CDR3 is 15 amino acids long. Unmatched junction bases numbered 9, after V lost 5 bases and J lost 7 bases. The CDR3 nucleotides read TGTGCTAGTGGTCGGTCCGGACAGGGGGCTGGTGGCTACACCTTC. Amino acids: CASGRSGQGAGGYTF.

The V call is TRBV10-1, the J call TRBJ2-5; 8 nucleotides align to TRBD2. J lost 5 bases, V lost 1 base, and 3 bases had no gene match. The germline CDR1 and CDR2 sequences are WNHNN and SYGVQD (reference sequence). The CDR3 loop spans 14 amino acids. For the CDR3, the DNA is TGCGCCAGCAGTGAGTTAGCGGGGAGGGAGACCCAGTACTTC. Its translation is CASSELAGRETQYF.

V usage is TRBV2 and J usage is TRBJ2-7; no firm D call. Trimming stripped 8 bases from V and 2 bases from J, with 7 bases between. The CDR3 covers 11 residues. Germline CDR1 is SNHLY and CDR2 is FYNNEI. For the CDR3, the DNA is TGTGCCAGCTCCTCGGCCTACGAGCAGTACTTC. It specifies CASSSAYEQYF.

This clone was seen a handful of times. CDR3 DNA: TGTGCCAGCAGTGACTCAGGACGGGGGACACCCCTCCACTTT. It translates to CASSDSGRGTPLHF. This chain connects TRBV2 to TRBJ1-6, with TRBD1 as a possible D gene (5 bases). The CDR3 runs 14 residues. Trimming shortened V by 3 bases and J by 11 bases, and 14 bases separated the two germline ends. Per the germline V gene, CDR1 is SNHLY and CDR2 is FYNNEI. The entire variable domain, with the rest obtained from reference TRBV2 and TRBJ1-6, is as follows: EPEVTQTPSHQVTQMGQEVILRCVPISNHLYFYWYRQILGQKVEFLVSFYNNEISEKSEIFDDQFSVERPDGSNFTLKIRSTKLEDSAMYFCASSDSGRGTPLHFGNGTRLTVT.

The chain employs TRBV7-3 and TRBJ1-4; tentatively, D is TRBD1 (6 bases). The CDR3 has 13 residues. Germline V lookup: CDR1 SGHTA, CDR2 FQGTGA. The germline V and J ends were trimmed by 5 bases and 5 bases, with 9 bases remaining between them. The CDR3 loop is CASSPGQNEKLFF. The CDR3 DNA sequence: TGTGCCAGCAGCCCCGGACAGAATGAAAAACTGTTTTTT.

The genes are TRBV5-1 and TRBJ1-1, with TRBD1 matching 7 bases. The ends lost 6 bases at V and 0 bases at J; junction bases unmatched: 20. The CDR3 has 19 amino acids. Germline V gene lookup returns CDR1 SGHRS and CDR2 YFSETQ. The CDR3, as DNA: TGCGCCAGCAAAAGGACAGGAGATTCTAACTCAGGGTTGAACACTGAAGCTTTCTTT. It is translated as CASKRTGDSNSGLNTEAFF.

This CDR3 reads CASSLGDRSSGNTIYF. In DNA, the CDR3 is TGTGCCAGCAGCTTAGGGGACAGGAGCTCTGGAAACACCATATATTTT. The chain is built from TRBV7-8 and TRBJ1-3; 8 bases are a match to TRBD1. The germline V gene has CDR1 SGHVS and CDR2 FQNEAQ. J gave up 0 bases and V 1 base, and 2 bases lay outside the gene matches. The CDR3 is 16 residues long.

This clone occurred a few times. The genes are TRBV7-3 and TRBJ2-7; TRBD1 matches at 9 bases. Germline-derived CDR1 and CDR2 are SGHTA and FQGTGA. The CDR3 is 17 amino acids. The V segment lost 3 bases and the J segment 5 bases; nucleotides outside the gene matches: 14. CDR3 nucleotides: TGTGCCAGCAGCTTTACAAGACCCGGGACAGGGTGCCACGAGCAGTACTTC. Translation: CASSFTRPGTGCHEQYF.

CDR3 DNA sequence: TGTGCCAGCAGCCCTGGCGGTTGGCAGAACACTGAAGCTTTCTTT. Its translation is CASSPGGWQNTEAFF. This rearrangement joins TRBV5-4 to TRBJ1-1; D ambiguous. This CDR3 has 15 amino acids. Germline values: CDR1 SGHNT, CDR2 YYREEE (reference sequence). Trimming removed 4 bases at V and 1 base at J, with 14 bases between.